The rows below give T cell receptor beta chains drawn from one sample of a study of T cell repertoires in cytomegalovirus infection. From the reads, TCRdb called clonotypes with MiXCR, one entry per CDR3 protein. The table includes tens of thousands of distinct CDR3 sequences, 25% to 30% detected once. No antigen is known for these receptors. The sample in question was CD8+ T cells from cultured PBMCs, obtained from culture after CMV antigen stimulation. The receptors originated from a human donor in good health (CMV status not recorded). Some clones in this sample may be carry-over from other donors' samples. CDR3s include the opening cysteine and the closing phenylalanine or tryptophan. A D gene is named only where the DNA matches it firmly. Only some rows state a clone size, as once, few, many or a class for expanded clones.

clone_size	d_call	v_call	j_call	cdr3_aa	cdr3_nt
few	-	TRBV27	TRBJ1-5	CASSHPRESNQPQHF	TGTGCCAGCAGTCACCCCAGGGAGAGCAATCAGCCCCAGCATTTT
-	TRBD2	TRBV10-2	TRBJ2-1	CASRGSAGTSPNNEQFF	TGCGCCAGCAGGGGTAGCGCGGGGACTAGCCCAAACAATGAGCAGTTCTTC
-	-	TRBV6-5	TRBJ1-4	CASSYDTTNEKLFF	TGTGCCAGCAGTTACGACACCACTAATGAAAAACTGTTTTTT
few	TRBD2	TRBV7-2	TRBJ2-7	CASSSPARASGRHYSYEQYF	TGTGCCAGCAGCTCCCCCGCTCGGGCTAGCGGGCGGCACTACTCCTACGAGCAGTACTTC
-	-	TRBV7-2	TRBJ1-2	CASSLDGASRGNYGYTF	TGTGCCAGCAGCTTAGATGGTGCTAGCCGCGGTAACTATGGCTACACCTTC
-	-	TRBV3-1	TRBJ2-7	CASSPLSGRDSYEQYF	TGTGCCAGCAGCCCCCTGAGTGGCAGGGACTCCTACGAGCAGTACTTC
-	-	TRBV12-3/TRBV12-4	TRBJ1-1	CASRMNTEAFF	TGTGCCAGCAGGATGAACACTGAAGCTTTCTTT
many	TRBD2	TRBV7-2	TRBJ2-7	CASSLGASGSRRTFPREQYF	TGTGCCAGCAGCTTAGGGGCTAGCGGGAGCCGTAGAACGTTCCCACGCGAGCAGTACTTC
-	TRBD2	TRBV2	TRBJ2-7	CASSWPQGLAGASSSYEQYF	TGTGCCAGCAGCTGGCCGCAGGGACTAGCGGGAGCTTCCTCCTCCTACGAGCAGTACTTC
many	-	TRBV20-1	TRBJ1-2	CSAPNRELQPHPLYGYTF	TGCAGTGCTCCGAACAGGGAGCTCCAACCTCACCCCCTCTATGGCTACACCTTC
few	-	TRBV7-6	TRBJ2-5	CASSLTIPTGIGETQYF	TGTGCCAGCAGCTTAACTATACCAACAGGGATAGGGGAGACCCAGTACTTC
-	-	TRBV7-9	TRBJ2-3	CASSQSIAWADTQYF	TGTGCCAGCAGCCAAAGTATAGCATGGGCAGATACGCAGTATTTT
-	-	TRBV27	TRBJ1-2	CASSLGESYGYTF	TGTGCCAGCAGTTTGGGGGAAAGCTATGGCTACACCTTC
-	-	TRBV7-2	TRBJ2-5	CASSLVGAGAGETQYF	TGTGCCAGCAGCTTAGTAGGTGCAGGGGCAGGGGAGACCCAGTACTTC
-	-	TRBV12-3/TRBV12-4	TRBJ1-2	CASSSSGTFGYTF	TGTGCCAGCAGTTCATCCGGGACATTCGGCTACACCTTC
-	-	TRBV12-3/TRBV12-4	TRBJ2-1	CASNPRQISSYNEQFF	TGTGCCAGCAACCCCAGACAGATTAGCTCCTACAATGAGCAGTTCTTC
many	-	TRBV19	TRBJ1-2	CATKPYRGGFDYGYTF	TGTGCCACCAAACCCTATCGGGGGGGCTTCGACTATGGCTACACCTTC
-	-	TRBV4-3	TRBJ2-2	CASSQEQGRVAGELFF	TGCGCCAGCAGCCAAGAACAGGGCCGCGTGGCCGGGGAGCTGTTTTTT
few	-	TRBV7-6	TRBJ2-7	CASSPQLSGEQYF	TGTGCCAGCAGCCCCCAACTGAGCGGCGAGCAGTACTTC
many	-	TRBV29-1	TRBJ1-1	CSVVVGDIEAFF	TGCAGCGTCGTGGTTGGGGACATTGAAGCTTTCTTT
-	TRBD2	TRBV7-8	TRBJ2-7	CASSLEGLTAGYYEQYF	TGTGCCAGCAGCTTAGAAGGATTGACAGCGGGGTACTACGAGCAGTACTTC
many	-	TRBV27	TRBJ1-2	CASTLLRDMNYGYTF	TGTGCCAGCACTCTTCTACGGGACATGAACTATGGCTACACCTTC
few	TRBD2	TRBV27	TRBJ2-1	CASSNSGGYNEQFF	TGTGCCAGCAGTAATAGCGGGGGGTACAATGAGCAGTTCTTC
-	TRBD1	TRBV29-1	TRBJ1-2	CSVEMDRNYGYTF	TGCAGCGTTGAAATGGACAGGAACTATGGCTACACCTTC
-	-	TRBV7-9	TRBJ1-5	CASKAGDRQPQHF	TGTGCCAGCAAAGCGGGGGATCGACAGCCCCAGCATTTT
-	-	TRBV27	TRBJ2-1	CASNLKRSSYNEQFF	TGTGCCAGCAATCTTAAACGGAGCTCCTACAATGAGCAGTTCTTC
few	-	TRBV27	TRBJ2-7	CASSLLPGEGVGQYF	TGTGCCAGCAGTTTATTGCCAGGGGAAGGTGTCGGGCAGTACTTC
-	TRBD2	TRBV11-3	TRBJ2-3	CASSLTSGGTDTQYF	TGTGCCAGCAGCTTAACTAGCGGGGGGACAGATACGCAGTATTTT
many	TRBD2	TRBV11-2	TRBJ2-5	CASSVSSGGGETQYF	TGTGCCAGCAGCGTATCTAGCGGGGGGGGGGAGACCCAGTACTTC
-	-	TRBV24-1	TRBJ1-5	CATSEPGSNQPQHF	TGTGCCACCAGTGAGCCAGGAAGCAATCAGCCCCAGCATTTT
few	-	TRBV7-6	TRBJ2-7	CASSQTAYEQYF	TGTGCCAGCAGCCAGACCGCCTACGAGCAGTACTTC
few	-	TRBV6-5	TRBJ2-2	CASTLRIVFGELFF	TGTGCCAGCACCCTCAGGATAGTTTTCGGGGAGCTGTTTTTT
once	-	TRBV5-1	TRBJ2-1	CASSLAEPSSYNEQFF	TGCGCCAGCAGCTTGGCCGAACCAAGCTCCTACAATGAGCAGTTCTTC
few	-	TRBV19	TRBJ2-1	CASSMGRGVEQFF	TGTGCCAGTAGTATGGGCAGGGGGGTTGAGCAGTTCTTC
few	-	TRBV5-8	TRBJ1-1	CASSLGVAKEVNTEAFF	TGTGCCAGCAGCTTGGGGGTCGCCAAAGAGGTGAACACTGAAGCTTTCTTT
-	-	TRBV7-6	TRBJ2-5	CASSLGGGSPTQYF	TGTGCCAGCAGCTTGGGGGGGGGCAGTCCGACCCAGTACTTC
few	TRBD2	TRBV19	TRBJ2-2	CASSPTSGRGTGELFF	TGTGCCAGTAGCCCGACTAGCGGGAGGGGCACCGGGGAGCTGTTTTTT
-	-	TRBV10-3	TRBJ1-4	CAIRGSPNEKLFF	TGTGCCATCAGGGGGAGTCCTAATGAAAAACTGTTTTTT
few	-	TRBV30	TRBJ2-3	CAWSVKAVGTDTQYF	TGTGCCTGGAGTGTTAAAGCGGTGGGTACAGATACGCAGTATTTT
few	-	TRBV7-9	TRBJ1-1	CASSLRGPEAFF	TGTGCCAGCAGCTTGCGAGGCCCTGAAGCTTTCTTT
few	TRBD1	TRBV28	TRBJ2-5	CASSQTGTGPQETQYF	TGTGCCAGCAGTCAAACCGGGACAGGGCCTCAAGAGACCCAGTACTTC
few	-	TRBV6-6	TRBJ2-2	CASSYSIRQTNTGELFF	TGTGCCAGCAGTTACTCGATCCGACAGACGAACACCGGGGAGCTGTTTTTT
-	-	TRBV6-5	TRBJ2-7	CASSPRRGEQYF	TGTGCCAGCAGTCCTAGGCGGGGCGAGCAGTACTTC
few	-	TRBV29-1	TRBJ1-5	CSVGQGQQPQHF	TGCAGCGTTGGGCAGGGTCAACAGCCCCAGCATTTT
-	-	TRBV20-1	TRBJ2-3	CSALVSGASTDTQYF	TGCAGTGCCCTCGTTAGCGGAGCTAGCACAGATACGCAGTATTTT
many	-	TRBV19	TRBJ1-5	CASSIEQISNQPQHF	TGTGCCAGTAGTATAGAACAGATCAGCAATCAGCCCCAGCATTTT
many	TRBD2	TRBV7-2	TRBJ2-1	CASSLIYSGTSGGPPYNEQFF	TGTGCCAGCAGCTTAATCTACTCCGGGACTAGCGGGGGGCCCCCCTACAATGAGCAGTTCTTC
-	-	TRBV27	TRBJ1-5	CASSVTIDQPQHF	TGTGCCAGCAGTGTGACCATCGATCAGCCCCAGCATTTT
-	-	TRBV4-3	TRBJ1-6	CASSQDWQGDSPLHF	TGCGCCAGCAGCCAAGACTGGCAGGGCGATTCACCCCTCCACTTT
few	TRBD2	TRBV12-3/TRBV12-4	TRBJ2-2	CASSSPPSGHLSGELFF	TGTGCCAGCAGCTCGCCACCTAGCGGCCACCTCTCCGGGGAGCTGTTTTTT
few	-	TRBV27	TRBJ1-1	CASSEGTGGNTEAFF	TGTGCCAGCAGTGAGGGGACGGGGGGGAACACTGAAGCTTTCTTT
few	-	TRBV5-1	TRBJ2-7	CASSFLRDPLTYEQYF	TGCGCCAGCAGCTTTCTCCGGGACCCTCTCACCTACGAGCAGTACTTC
-	-	TRBV7-9	TRBJ2-1	CASSLEGEQFF	TGTGCCAGCAGCTTAGAGGGGGAGCAGTTCTTC
few	-	TRBV13	TRBJ2-4	CASSLGGVRNIQYF	TGTGCCAGCAGCTTAGGAGGGGTTCGGAACATTCAGTACTTC
-	-	TRBV12-3/TRBV12-4	TRBJ2-3	CASSLSYTDTQYF	TGTGCCAGCAGTCTATCTTACACAGATACGCAGTATTTT
once	-	TRBV30	TRBJ1-2	CAWSGGAGGVGYTF	TGTGCCTGGAGCGGGGGGGCGGGAGGAGTAGGCTACACCTTC
few	-	TRBV7-9	TRBJ2-3	CASSLDVDTQYF	TGTGCCAGCAGCTTAGACGTAGATACGCAGTATTTT
-	-	TRBV20-1	TRBJ2-3	CSAVELATSSTDTQYF	TGCAGTGCTGTGGAGCTAGCGACGTCTAGCACAGATACGCAGTATTTT
many	-	TRBV4-2	TRBJ2-5	CASSQEAVSLETQYF	TGTGCCAGCAGCCAAGAAGCGGTCTCCTTAGAGACCCAGTACTTC
-	TRBD1	TRBV5-4	TRBJ2-1	CASSIGTGGFNEQFF	TGTGCCAGCAGCATCGGGACAGGGGGCTTCAATGAGCAGTTCTTC